These T cell receptor beta chains were read from a single sample in a study of Ad26.COV2.S vaccination and SARS-CoV-2 variants. Data came from immunoSEQ multiplex PCR; TCRdb stores just in-frame clones and leaves some out. The sample holds about 280,000 clones, around 87% seen once. Sample: peripheral blood, taken in a trial of Ad26.COV2.S vaccine versus placebo. The receptors were sampled from a person between 18 and 59 years old who received the Ad26.COV2.S COVID-19 vaccine or a placebo. The CDR3 runs from the conserved cysteine through the conserved F or W. D genes are given only for firm matches. The size of a clone is reported for some rows only, either as once, few or many, or as a class for expanded clones.

CDR3 | DNA | J | D | size | V
CASSDPGTAYGYTF | TGTGCCAGCAGTGATCCGGGGACGGCCTATGGCTACACCTTC | TRBJ1-2 | - | once | TRBV2
CASSPDSSYSYNEQFF | TGTGCCAGCTCCCCCGACTCCTCCTACTCCTACAATGAGCAGTTCTTC | TRBJ2-1 | - | - | TRBV18
CASNRQDF | TGTGCCAGCAACCGACAGGACTTT | TRBJ1-1 | - | few | TRBV2
CASSRQETQYF | TGTGCCAGCAGTCGCCAAGAGACCCAGTACTTC | TRBJ2-5 | - | - | TRBV12-3/TRBV12-4
CASSLVGTGRSYEQYF | TGTGCCAGCAGCTTAGTAGGGACAGGAAGATCCTACGAGCAGTACTTC | TRBJ2-7 | TRBD1 | many | TRBV7-9
CASRRTGFGYTF | TGTGCCAGCAGAAGGACAGGATTTGGCTACACCTTC | TRBJ1-2 | TRBD1 | - | TRBV12-3/TRBV12-4
CATSPRTGGYEQYF | TGTGCCACCAGCCCCCGGACAGGGGGCTACGAGCAGTACTTC | TRBJ2-7 | TRBD1 | - | TRBV15
CASSDQGAYGYTF | TGTGCCAGCAGCGATCAGGGTGCCTATGGCTACACCTTC | TRBJ1-2 | - | - | TRBV7-2
CASSLPSRGARYGYTF | TGTGCCAGCAGCTTGCCATCGCGGGGGGCCCGGTATGGCTACACCTTC | TRBJ1-2 | - | - | TRBV5-6
CASSELPFYGYTF | TGTGCCAGCAGCGAACTACCCTTCTATGGCTACACCTTC | TRBJ1-2 | - | - | TRBV2
CASSWDSLSYEQYF | TGTGCCAGCAGTTGGGACAGCCTCTCGTACGAGCAGTACTTC | TRBJ2-7 | TRBD1 | - | TRBV6-5
CASSFGSGSWETGELFF | TGTGCCAGCAGCTTTGGTAGCGGGAGCTGGGAGACCGGGGAGCTGTTTTTT | TRBJ2-2 | TRBD2 | - | TRBV5-5
CASSLDAVGRGEQFF | TGTGCCAGCAGCTTAGATGCGGTCGGGAGGGGTGAGCAGTTCTTC | TRBJ2-1 | TRBD2 | - | TRBV11-3
CASSLAQAGGPGEQFF | TGTGCTAGCAGCTTAGCTCAAGCGGGGGGGCCGGGTGAGCAGTTCTTC | TRBJ2-1 | TRBD2 | - | TRBV7-7
CASSLGTGVTNEQFF | TGTGCCAGCAGCTTGGGAACAGGGGTGACCAATGAGCAGTTCTTC | TRBJ2-1 | TRBD1 | few | TRBV5-6
CAWGRSGANVLTF | TGTGCCTGGGGAAGGTCTGGGGCCAACGTCCTGACTTTC | TRBJ2-6 | - | - | TRBV30
CASTTRPATNEKLFF | TGTGCCAGCACCACTCGTCCCGCAACTAATGAAAAACTGTTTTTT | TRBJ1-4 | - | - | TRBV27